This T cell receptor beta chain was identified in a study of T cell clones after liver transplantation (dated by TCRdb to the late 2010s). In the study overall: Samples were obtained from ITN030ST, a randomized trial in which withdrawal of immunosuppression was attempted within 2 years of liver transplantation. Donor-reactive T cell clones were identified by TCRbeta sequencing following a pre-transplant mixed lymphocyte reaction and were subsequently tracked in post-transplant blood. As an antigen-independent comparator for the donor-reactive sequences, third party-reactive TCRbeta sequences from pre-transplant MLRs were identified as well. Of the eight recipients, three were HCV-positive, while the remaining recipients had been transplanted for non-autoimmune, non-viral indications. The subjects received no induction therapy and were kept on standard immunosuppression until randomization at 12-24 months post-transplant. Tolerance was defined as complete immunosuppression withdrawal for at least one year with no rise in liver enzymes beyond twice the upper limit of normal. Blood samples were taken pre-transplant, pre-randomization before withdrawal, and post-randomization after full withdrawal or failed withdrawal. The study cohort included 8 liver transplant recipients, of whom 3 were classified as tolerant and 5 as non-tolerant.

Study-level results and caveats: Donor-reactive sequences declined more than third party-reactive ones, suggesting partial antigen-specific deletion unrelated to withdrawal success. Since no allograft tissue specimens were available, donor-reactive T cells may have migrated into the graft instead of being deleted. Low numbers of available donor cells limited the measurable donor-reactive repertoire in two subjects. In most of the 8 subjects, regardless of tolerance or HCV status, circulating donor-reactive CD4 TCRbeta sequences dropped significantly post-transplant. When repertoire turnover was taken into account, detection of donor-reactive sequences was significantly reduced in 7 of 8 subjects for CD4 and in 8 of 8 subjects for CD8. The conclusions were considered preliminary, being limited by small, heterogeneous patient numbers and non-standardized post-transplant time points.

The CDR3 numbers 11 residues from cysteine through phenylalanine. Of all the DNA, just the CDR3 is kept, 33 bases in frame from base 1. V is shortened by 8 bases, J by 8 bases, and the region joining them spans 10 bases. CDR1 and CDR2 are drawn from the germline V gene: SNHLY, FYNNEI. Thawed unstimulated PBMCs were stained for CD3, CD4 and CD8 and FACS-sorted into CD3+CD4+ and CD3+CD8+ populations. Each of the 8 studied subjects was randomized to immunosuppression withdrawal. The Qiagen DNeasy Blood and Tissue Kit was used for genomic DNA isolation. Points on this clone: Its antigen is unknown. Base qualities are not recorded, but no much larger clone differs from it by a single base.

Frozen genomic DNA underwent high-throughput TCRbeta CDR3 sequencing by immunoSEQ, including PCR amplification, mapping, bias correction and internal controls. The authors' pipeline ran thus. Productive rearrangements were retained, and unique TCRbeta sequences were defined by the CDR3 nucleotide sequence together with the V and J gene. For a sequence to be called donor-reactive, it needed a frequency of at least 0.01% and at least 5-fold expansion in CFSE-low cells compared with unstimulated pre-transplant cells. Minimum frequency thresholds were set for each subject on the basis of the unstimulated sample with the lowest template count, so that a detection power of at least 90% was ensured. Jensen-Shannon divergence between the top 1000 TCRbeta sequences after and before transplant was used to measure repertoire turnover. Two-sided Fisher's exact tests were used to test for changes in the detection of donor-reactive sequences. TCRdb holds this immuneACCESS table with in-frame rearrangements only. Some clones are missing; in checked studies, unresolved V genes explain under half, and the rest has no known cause. For V, J and clone size, that table is used; D and trimming come from the DNA. This sample lists just over 80,000 clones; about 82% were detected once. The top ten hold more than 0.45% of the sample.

The chain links TRBV2 with TRBJ2-1; possibly the D gene is TRBD1, per 5 matching bases. This TCR came from a human patient who received a liver transplant. Post transplant, some T cells may arise from the graft donor. The sequenced sample was CD4+ T cells from blood, obtained approximately 3.5 years after liver transplant. The CDR3 region has the sequence CASGASDEQFF. The nucleotides are TGTGCCAGCGGGGCTAGTGATGAGCAGTTCTTC. With the rest looked up from the reference TRBV2 and TRBJ2-1 genes rather than sequenced, the full variable domain is EPEVTQTPSHQVTQMGQEVILRCVPISNHLYFYWYRQILGQKVEFLVSFYNNEISEKSEIFDDQFSVERPDGSNFTLKIRSTKLEDSAMYFCASGASDEQFFGPGTRLTVL.